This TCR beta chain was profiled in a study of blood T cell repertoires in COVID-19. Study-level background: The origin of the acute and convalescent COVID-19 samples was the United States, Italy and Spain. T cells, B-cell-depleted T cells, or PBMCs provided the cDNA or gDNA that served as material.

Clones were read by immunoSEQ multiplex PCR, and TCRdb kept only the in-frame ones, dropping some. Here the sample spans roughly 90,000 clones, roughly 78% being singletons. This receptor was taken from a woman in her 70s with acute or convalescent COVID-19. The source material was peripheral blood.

The CDR3 loop reads CASSPGTGYNIQYF. CDR3 nucleotide sequence: TGCGCCAGCAGCCCCGGGACAGGATATAACATTCAGTACTTC. This chain uses TRBV5-1 with TRBJ2-4; 8 nucleotides line up with TRBD1. Per germline, CDR1 SGHRS and CDR2 YFSETQ. The V gene end was trimmed by 4 bases and the J gene end by 7 bases; junction bases not matched to a gene: 7. There are 14 residues in the CDR3.